This T cell receptor (beta chain) appears in the sequencing data of a study of metastatic and nonmetastatic thyroid tumors. Study in general: Across peripheral blood and tumor or nodule tissue samples taken from malignant and benign thyroid patients, the repertoires were compared with one another.

TCRdb re-processed the PCR reads through MiXCR. Here the sample spans 7,500 to 10,000 clones, about a tenth being singletons. Thyroid surgery took place with no prior treatment in any patient. Study-level findings and limits: Compared with benign nodules, malignant thyroid tumors were reported to have significantly higher TCR beta diversity in both blood and tumor.

With regard to this clone: Antigen specificity is unknown. The same CDR3 arises from other DNA sequences in this sample as well.

The TCR comes from a female donor with papillary thyroid cancer or a benign thyroid nodule (not recorded which). Some clones in this sample may be carry-over from other donors' samples. Material: tumor tissue.

The DNA for the CDR3 is TGTGCCAGCAGTGAAGTTGGCGGGATGCGTGGAAACACCATATATTTT. Its protein product is CASSEVGGMRGNTIYF. This sequence joins TRBV6-1 and TRBJ1-3; unclear D gene. Looked up from germline, CDR1 is MNHNS and CDR2 is SASEGT. This CDR3 comprises 16 residues. Trimming removed 1 base at V and 3 bases at J, with 13 bases between.